The 9 T cell receptor beta chains presented below share a single source sample, sequenced in a study of blood T cell repertoires in COVID-19. Produced via immunoSEQ multiplex PCR; TCRdb's table is partial and in-frame only. Of 150,000 to 200,000 clones in the sample, 65% to 85% were seen once. What was sequenced was peripheral blood. These receptors were obtained from a woman younger than 45 with acute or convalescent COVID-19.

V usage is TRBV28 and J usage is TRBJ2-5; the D gene is possibly TRBD2 (5 bases). In germline, CDR1 is MDHEN, CDR2 SYDVKM. The CDR3 totals 18 residues. Deletions cut 5 bases from V and 3 bases from J, with 25 bases between. The CDR3 nucleotides read TGTGCCAGCAGTCGCGCCGGGCTCAGAGGGAGATTAGAAGAGACCCAGTACTTC. This encodes CASSRAGLRGRLEETQYF.

The chain joins TRBV13 to TRBJ2-2; D remains unclear. CDR3 length: 14 amino acids. The germline V gene has CDR1 PRHDT and CDR2 FYEKMQ (reference sequence). The V end lost 5 bases, the J end lost 1 base, and 8 bases lay between the germline ends. CDR3 sequence: CASSRGRNTGELFF. Here the CDR3 DNA reads TGTGCCAGCAGCCGCGGCAGGAACACCGGGGAGCTGTTTTTT.

The genes are TRBV6-6 and TRBJ2-3; D is ambiguous. The V end was cut by 4 bases, the J end by 4 bases, with 6 bases between. Germline loops: CDR1 MNHNY, CDR2 SVGAGI (reference sequence). This CDR3 region has 12 residues. The CDR3: CASSSIADTQYF. The CDR3 nucleotides are TGTGCCAGCAGTTCCATAGCAGATACGCAGTATTTT.

The V call is TRBV7-9, the J call TRBJ1-1; maybe TRBD1 (5 bases). Germline values: CDR1 SEHNR, CDR2 FQNEAQ (reference sequence). The CDR3 contains 13 residues. Trimming left V 1 base short and J 7 bases short, with 10 bases between. CDR3: CASSLGQGFEAFF. The CDR3 DNA reads TGTGCCAGCAGCTTAGGGCAGGGTTTTGAAGCTTTCTTT.

This clone was observed a few times. The CDR3: CASSLELQGYYSNQPQHF. CDR3 sequence (DNA): TGTGCCAGCAGTTTAGAGTTGCAGGGTTATTATAGCAATCAGCCCCAGCATTTT. V is TRBV28 and J is TRBJ1-5, with D perhaps matching TRBD1 (5 bases). The V end lost 2 bases, the J end lost 0 bases, and 17 bases lay between the germline ends. This CDR3 is built from 18 residues. Germline-derived CDR1 and CDR2 are MDHEN and SYDVKM.

The rearrangement uses TRBV28 and TRBJ2-7; 10 bases agree with TRBD2. Trimming cost V 5 bases and J 3 bases; bases outside gene matches: 10. CDR1 is MDHEN, CDR2 SYDVKM, per germline. The CDR3 sequence is 16 residues long. CDR3 nucleotide sequence: TGTGCCAGCAGTCCAACCCGAACTAGCGGGATCTACGAGCAGTACTTC. It is translated as CASSPTRTSGIYEQYF.

The chain couples TRBV6-5 to TRBJ2-1; D call uncertain. The CDR3 extends over 15 amino acids. CDR1 and CDR2 (germline): MNHEY, SVGAGI. Trimming took 0 bases from V and 2 from J, leaving 8 bases between them. CDR3 DNA sequence: TGTGCCAGCAGTTACTCGCCCAGGACCTACAATGAGCAGTTCTTC. Its translation: CASSYSPRTYNEQFF.

The chain's CDR3 is CASSLNSGYEQYF. The CDR3 DNA reads TGTGCCAGCAGCTTAAACAGCGGCTACGAGCAGTACTTC. The chain combines TRBV11-2 with TRBJ2-7, with D perhaps TRBD2 (5 bases). Germline V lookup: CDR1 SGHAT, CDR2 FQNNGV. This CDR3 spans 13 amino acids. Deletions cut 2 bases from V and 3 bases from J, with 8 bases between.

The chain recombines TRBV28 with TRBJ1-1; the D is unclear. Trimming took off 5 bases at V and 7 bases at J, with 8 bases between the two ends. The CDR3 totals 11 residues. Germline V gene sequence: CDR1 MDHEN, CDR2 SYDVKM. The chain's CDR3 is CASSETHEAFF. Written as DNA, the CDR3 is TGTGCCAGCAGTGAGACACATGAAGCTTTCTTT.